This T cell receptor beta chain was recovered during a study of T cells in Graves' hyperthyroidism and ophthalmopathy. RNA transcripts gave rise to amplified TCR beta CDR3 regions. An initial round of RT-PCR targeting the TCR CDR3 relied on the HTBI primer set. TCRdb ran MiXCR on the multiplex PCR reads and lists one entry per CDR3 protein. The top ten clones hold 25% to 35% of a sample with roughly 400,000 distinct CDR3 sequences, about a sixth of them seen once. V lost 5 bases to trimming and J lost 2 bases; unmatched junction nucleotides: 4. The CDR3 contains 14 residues. The germline V gene encodes CDR1 SEHNR and CDR2 FQNEAQ (reference sequence). Before ophthalmopathy appeared, progressors gave blood at initial hyperthyroidism diagnosis.

This TCR was recovered from a woman between 18 and 30 years old with Graves' hyperthyroidism that later progressed to Graves' ophthalmopathy. Sequenced: blood. The V gene is TRBV7-9, the J gene TRBJ1-2, with TRBD1 matching 8 bases. The CDR3 loop is CASSTGQENYGYTF. The CDR3 nucleotides are TGTGCCAGCAGCACGGGACAGGAGAACTATGGCTACACCTTC.